This TCR beta chain was observed in a study of shared clonotypes between healthy human individuals. Whole-study findings and limits: Sharing across several donors was seen in around 5% of naive CD4 clonotypes. Generation of non-shared clonotypes was less probable than generation of clonotypes shared by all four donors.

Splitting of each subset's genomic DNA was done evenly across several immunoSEQ plates. The method was immunoSEQ multiplex PCR; TCRdb's version includes in-frame clones alone and lacks a portion of them. The profile shows around 2,000,000 clones, about 95% of them singletons. CD45RO-negative cells were positively selected for CCR7, leaving out terminally differentiated effector memory CD45RA+ cells. Those who donated were healthy HIV-negative adults, with no recent acute infections or vaccinations reported. V was trimmed by 8 bases and J by 2 bases, leaving 10 bases between them. The CDR3 is 12 residues long. Germline loops: CDR1 SNHLY, CDR2 FYNNEI. Comment on this clone: As yet, its antigen is unknown.

The chain combines TRBV2 with TRBJ2-7; D remains unclear. The clonotype originates from a man between 18 and 35 years old in good health. Sequencing was performed on naive CD8+ T cells sorted from blood. DNA of the CDR3: TGTGCCAGCCTGACTTGGACCTACGAGCAGTACTTC. Encoded protein: CASLTWTYEQYF.